Below are 29 T cell receptor beta chains sequenced from a single sample in a study of cytomegalovirus exposure and HLA in healthy donors. Sequencing was performed with immunoSEQ multiplex PCR; in TCRdb, only in-frame clones are kept and a portion is missing. The table includes 110,000 to 150,000 clones, approximately 91% detected once. The specimen was PBMCs. Receptor source: a young man in good health and CMV-seronegative.

This clone was counted once. This sequence joins TRBV19 and TRBJ1-5, with 10 bases lining up with TRBD1. This CDR3 spans 15 amino acids. Germline V gives CDR1 LNHDA, CDR2 SQIVND (reference sequence). V lost 6 bases, J lost 5 bases, and 7 bases stayed unmatched. CDR3 in amino acids: CASSRQGARDQPQHF. The CDR3 bases are TGTGCCAGTAGCCGACAGGGGGCGCGAGATCAGCCCCAGCATTTT. Complete variable domain (other parts from reference TRBV19 and TRBJ1-5): DGGITQSPKYLFRKEGQNVTLSCEQNLNHDAMYWYRQDPGQGLRLIYYSQIVNDFQKGDIAEGYSVSREKKESFPLTVTSAQKNPTAFYLCASSRQGARDQPQHFGDGTRLSIL.

The chain links TRBV5-4 to TRBJ2-6; D might be TRBD1 (6 bases). This CDR3 region has 15 residues. Germline CDR1 reads SGHNT; CDR2 reads YYREEE (reference sequence). The V end lost 4 bases, the J end lost 2 bases, and 10 bases lay between the germline ends. The CDR3 is CASSLKGAGANVLTF. CDR3 coding DNA: TGTGCCAGCAGCCTCAAGGGGGCTGGGGCCAACGTCCTGACTTTC. Full variable domain (outside the CDR3, taken from reference TRBV5-4 and TRBJ2-6): ETGVTQSPTHLIKTRGQQVTLRCSSQSGHNTVSWYQQALGQGPQFIFQYYREEENGRGNFPPRFSGLQFPNYSSELNVNALELDDSALYLCASSLKGAGANVLTFGAGSRLTVL.

The chain has TRBV18 and TRBJ2-1; the D gene is possibly TRBD2 (5 bases). This CDR3 contains 16 residues. The V gene's germline CDR1 is KGHSH and CDR2 LQKENI. V was clipped by 3 bases and J by 6 bases, with 18 bases between them. The CDR3 DNA sequence: TGTGCCAGCTCACCCGAACTAGTTTTGAGAAGCAATGAGCAGTTCTTC. This encodes CASSPELVLRSNEQFF.

The chain recombines TRBV6-5 with TRBJ2-2, with D tentatively TRBD2 (6 bases). The CDR3 totals 14 residues. Germline CDR1 MNHEY, CDR2 SVGAGI. Trimming took off 5 bases at V and 1 base at J, with 8 bases between the two ends. CDR3 loop: CASSNSGNTGELFF. For the CDR3, the DNA is TGTGCCAGCAGTAATAGCGGGAACACCGGGGAGCTGTTTTTT.

V is TRBV6-1 and J is TRBJ1-6; the D is unclear. Germline lookup yields CDR1 MNHNS and CDR2 SASEGT. V was trimmed by 6 bases and J by 7 bases, leaving 7 bases between them. The CDR3 sequence is 12 residues long. CDR3 residues: CASSTLNSPLHF. Here the CDR3 DNA reads TGTGCCAGCAGCACCCTAAATTCACCCCTCCACTTT.

V usage is TRBV7-9 and J usage is TRBJ2-1; D uncertain. Germline V lookup: CDR1 SEHNR, CDR2 FQNEAQ (reference sequence). The V gene lost 1 base and the J gene lost 9 bases, with 13 bases spanning the gap. This CDR3 has 14 residues. CDR3 nucleotides: TGTGCCAGCAGCTTAGAAACCGTTAATAGTGAGCAGTTCTTC. Amino acid sequence: CASSLETVNSEQFF. Together with reference TRBV7-9 and TRBJ2-1, the CDR3 gives the full variable domain: DTGVSQNPRHKITKRGQNVTFRCDPISEHNRLYWYRQTLGQGPEFLTYFQNEAQLEKSRLLSDRFSAERPKGSFSTLEIQRTEQGDSAMYLCASSLETVNSEQFFGPGTRLTVL.

This clone occurred once. This chain links TRBV5-4 with TRBJ2-2; D gene ambiguous. The CDR3 length is 14 residues. Trimming stripped 1 base from V and 5 bases from J, with 9 bases between. CDR1 and CDR2 (germline): SGHNT, YYREEE (reference sequence). CDR3 coding DNA: TGTGCCAGCAGCTTGATTGATACTACCGGGGAGCTGTTTTTT. As protein: CASSLIDTTGELFF.

The chain recombines TRBV16 with TRBJ1-2; weak D call: TRBD1 (6 bases). The V and J ends lost 1 base and 13 bases respectively, with 16 bases between them. The CDR3 contains 13 residues. From germline, CDR1 is KGHSY and CDR2 FQNENV. The CDR3 coding sequence is TGTGCCAGCAGCCAATTGGAACAGGGTATGGGCACCTTC. It yields the protein CASSQLEQGMGTF.

This clone was detected only once. The chain carries TRBV6-5 and TRBJ1-2; TRBD1 agrees at 9 bases. The germline V gene has CDR1 MNHEY and CDR2 SVGAGI. Trimming took 0 bases from V and 4 from J; bases not matched to a gene: 3. The CDR3 has 15 amino acids. The CDR3 bases are TGTGCCAGCAGTTACTCGGGGACAGGGAGCTATGGCTACACCTTC. This encodes CASSYSGTGSYGYTF.

This rearrangement joins TRBV9 to TRBJ1-5, with TRBD1 matching over 7 bases. The V gene's germline CDR1 is SGDLS and CDR2 YYNGEE. The CDR3 covers 14 residues. V shed 3 bases and J 4 bases; nucleotides not matched to a gene: 4. CDR3 protein: CASSATGNNQPQHF. The CDR3, as DNA: TGTGCCAGCAGCGCGACAGGGAATAATCAGCCCCAGCATTTT.

The genes are TRBV7-6 and TRBJ2-1; D is unresolved. Germline-derived CDR1 and CDR2 are SGHVS and FNYEAQ. The CDR3 is 13 amino acids. Trimming pared 2 bases from V and 3 bases from J, leaving 5 bases between. CDR3 nucleotide sequence: TGTGCCAGCAGCTTAATCGGCTACAATGAGCAGTTCTTC. Protein product: CASSLIGYNEQFF.

The V gene is TRBV11-2, the J gene TRBJ1-2; 9 positions match TRBD1. The CDR3 is 15 residues long. The V segment lost 4 bases and the J segment 2 bases; nucleotides outside the gene matches: 5. The germline V gene has CDR1 SGHAT and CDR2 FQNNGV. CDR3 loop: CASSSPGQGNYGYTF. In nucleotides, the CDR3 is TGTGCCAGCAGCTCCCCGGGACAGGGAAACTATGGCTACACCTTC.

The J gene is TRBJ1-1, the V gene TRBV9, with D perhaps matching TRBD1 (5 bases). Trimming cost V 4 bases and J 10 bases, with 14 bases left between them. Germline loops: CDR1 SGDLS, CDR2 YYNGEE. This CDR3 contains 12 residues. The CDR3 spells CASSPGFDRAFF. As DNA, the CDR3 is TGTGCCAGCAGCCCGGGTTTCGACAGAGCTTTCTTT.

This clone was seen once. This chain connects TRBV27 to TRBJ1-1; the D is unclear. Trimming shortened V by 0 bases and J by 8 bases, and 10 bases separated the two germline ends. The CDR3 is 13 amino acids. CDR1 MNHEY and CDR2 SMNVEV come from the germline V gene (reference sequence). The CDR3 DNA reads as TGTGCCAGCAGTTTATCGGGCGGGCGCGAAGCTTTCTTT. Amino acid sequence: CASSLSGGREAFF.

This clone was picked up one time. The chain recombines TRBV9 with TRBJ1-1, with 8 positions matching TRBD1. With 3 bases clipped from V and 8 bases from J, the junction kept 12 bases outside the gene matches. Germline V gene lookup returns CDR1 SGDLS and CDR2 YYNGEE. CDR3 length: 15 residues. DNA for the CDR3: TGTGCCAGCAGCGCAGGAAGGACAGGGAGGACCGAAGCTTTCTTT. This encodes CASSAGRTGRTEAFF.

The J gene is TRBJ2-7, the V gene TRBV9; D might be TRBD1 (6 bases). Germline V gives CDR1 SGDLS, CDR2 YYNGEE. V was clipped by 0 bases and J by 3 bases, with 10 bases between them. The CDR3 runs 14 residues. The CDR3 region has the DNA TGTGCCAGCAGCGTAGAAGACAGGATCTACGAGCAGTACGTC. It yields the protein CASSVEDRIYEQYV.

CDR3 amino acids: CASSLDLGRGEAFF. In nucleotides, the CDR3 is TGTGCCAGCAGCTTAGATCTGGGGCGGGGTGAAGCTTTCTTT. The genes are TRBV11-2 and TRBJ1-1, with a weak D call TRBD1 (5 bases). This CDR3 comprises 14 residues. Trimming cost V 0 bases and J 7 bases, with 12 bases left between them. Looked up from germline, CDR1 is SGHAT and CDR2 is FQNNGV.

The chain combines TRBV5-1 with TRBJ1-5; 9 nucleotides match TRBD1. In germline, CDR1 is SGHRS, CDR2 YFSETQ. The CDR3 sequence is 16 residues long. V gave up 4 bases and J gave up 6 bases; unmatched junction bases: 11. Here the CDR3 reads CASSEGGTGSSQPQHF. In DNA, the CDR3 is TGCGCCAGCAGCGAGGGAGGGACAGGGTCATCTCAGCCCCAGCATTTT.

DNA of the CDR3: TGTGCCAGCAGCGTTGGACAGGCCGATTTGGTGGATGAGCAGTTCTTC. This gives the protein CASSVGQADLVDEQFF. This chain uses TRBV9 with TRBJ2-1, with TRBD1 identical over 7 bases. Germline loops: CDR1 SGDLS, CDR2 YYNGEE. The CDR3 has 16 residues. With 2 bases clipped from V and 8 bases from J, the junction kept 13 bases outside the gene matches.

CDR3 nucleotides: TGTGCCAGCACCGGGACAGGGGGAAACACCGGGGAGCTGTTTTTT. Amino acid sequence: CASTGTGGNTGELFF. V and J are TRBV9 and TRBJ2-2; 11 bases agree with TRBD1. The CDR3 consists of 15 residues. The germline gives CDR1 SGDLS, CDR2 YYNGEE. Losses at the gene ends were 6 bases for V and 2 bases for J; bases not matched to a gene: 3.

This clone appeared a few times. V gene TRBV27 combines with J gene TRBJ2-7; a weak D match, TRBD1 (6 bases). Germline loops: CDR1 MNHEY, CDR2 SMNVEV (reference sequence). Trimming left V 6 bases short and J 2 bases short, with 14 bases between. There are 14 residues in the CDR3. The CDR3 is CASRGQGRPYEQYF. CDR3 bases: TGTGCCAGCAGGGGGCAGGGGAGACCCTACGAGCAGTACTTC.

DNA of the CDR3: TGTGCCGGACTAGCGGGAGTATACAATGAGCAGTTCTTC. Protein: CAGLAGVYNEQFF. V is TRBV21-1 and J is TRBJ2-1; the D segment call TRBD2 is taken from the table without a DNA check. TRBV21-1 is annotated as a pseudogene. The CDR3 is 13 amino acids.

This clone has only one observation. The chain employs TRBV19 and TRBJ1-1; TRBD1 aligns across 8 bases. V gave up 6 bases and J gave up 2 bases; unmatched junction bases: 5. CDR3 length: 14 residues. Germline lookup yields CDR1 LNHDA and CDR2 SQIVND (reference sequence). The CDR3 DNA is TGTGCCAGTAGCCCCGGACAGGGAAACACTGAAGCTTTCTTT. Protein product: CASSPGQGNTEAFF.

This chain uses TRBV18 with TRBJ1-4, with no clear D. CDR1 and CDR2 (germline): KGHSH, LQKENI. The CDR3 has 15 residues. Trimming took 3 bases from V and 0 from J, leaving 8 bases between them. Written as DNA, the CDR3 is TGTGCCAGCTCACCCCCCCATGCAACTAATGAAAAACTGTTTTTT. It specifies CASSPPHATNEKLFF.

V usage is TRBV19 and J usage is TRBJ2-3, with 7 nucleotides matching TRBD2. CDR1 and CDR2 from the germline V gene are LNHDA and SQIVND (reference sequence). The length of the CDR3 is 17 residues. V lost 1 base, J lost 1 base, and 8 bases stayed unmatched. The CDR3 nucleotides read TGTGCCAGTAGTATAGCTTTGGAGCGGGGCGGCACAGATACGCAGTATTTT. Its translation: CASSIALERGGTDTQYF.

This sequence joins TRBV25-1 and TRBJ2-3; D may be TRBD2 (5 bases). Trimming took off 4 bases at V and 3 bases at J, with 8 bases between the two ends. CDR3 length: 13 amino acids. CDR1 and CDR2 from the germline V gene are MGHDK and SYGVNS. The DNA for the CDR3 is TGTGCCAGCAGTGTCTCGGGGACAGATACGCAGTATTTT. Translation gives CASSVSGTDTQYF.

The chain is built from TRBV5-6 and TRBJ1-2, with D possibly being TRBD1 (6 bases). The CDR3 contains 15 residues. The germline V gene has CDR1 SGHDT and CDR2 YYEEEE. The V and J ends lost 3 bases and 8 bases respectively, with 20 bases between them. This chain's CDR3 is CASSYRQVEYFGYTF. The DNA for the CDR3 is TGTGCCAGCAGCTACCGACAGGTTGAGTACTTCGGCTACACCTTC. Drawing the rest from reference TRBV5-6 and TRBJ1-2, the complete variable domain is DAGVTQSPTHLIKTRGQQVTLRCSPKSGHDTVSWYQQALGQGPQFIFQYYEEEERQRGNFPDRFSGHQFPNYSSELNVNALLLGDSALYLCASSYRQVEYFGYTFGSGTRLTVV.

V is TRBV5-4 and J is TRBJ2-5; 7 bases fit TRBD2. CDR1 is SGHNT, CDR2 YYREEE, per germline (reference sequence). The length of the CDR3 is 14 residues. V shed 4 bases, J shed 4 bases, and the junction held 7 bases outside the gene matches. The CDR3 DNA reads as TGTGCCAGCAGCCGGGGGGAGGGCAGAGAGACCCAGTACTTC. It codes for CASSRGEGRETQYF.

This clone was observed a single time. The chain carries TRBV19 and TRBJ1-1; no firm D call. The CDR3 sequence is 15 residues long. Germline CDR1 is LNHDA and CDR2 is SQIVND (reference sequence). V dropped 7 bases and J dropped 0 bases, with 15 bases sitting between them. The CDR3 spells CASTPREFMNTEAFF. CDR3 DNA sequence: TGTGCCAGTACACCCCGCGAGTTCATGAACACTGAAGCTTTCTTT.